This T cell receptor (beta chain) was captured by sequencing in a study of radiotherapy plus CTLA-4 blockade in lung cancer. Overall study: 15% to 20% of enrolled patients responded objectively, and about 31% had disease control.

The protocol was immunoSEQ multiplex PCR, while the TCRdb copy is restricted to in-frame clones and leaves out a portion. The top ten hold about 3.5% of the sample, which has some 92,000 clones, 82% seen once. This clone was detected once. The receptor comes from a human donor with non-small cell lung cancer who had a partial response to radiotherapy plus ipilimumab. Sequenced here: peripheral blood, sampled from a patient treated with radiotherapy plus ipilimumab.

The CDR3 loop is CASSPLGGFGQPQHF. In DNA, the CDR3 is TGTGCCAGCAGCCCGCTGGGGGGATTTGGTCAGCCCCAGCATTTT. The genes are TRBV9 and TRBJ1-5, with a tentative D call TRBD1 (5 bases). CDR3 length: 15 amino acids. In germline, CDR1 is SGDLS, CDR2 YYNGEE. V lost 4 bases, J lost 6 bases, and 17 bases lay in between.